Described below is a single T cell receptor beta chain sequence and its context. Its antigen is still unknown. The source of the sample is a study of cytomegalovirus exposure and HLA in healthy donors. Germline assignment: CDR1 SGHNT and CDR2 YYREEE (reference sequence). The CDR3 loop spans 14 amino acids. Trimming shortened V by 3 bases and J by 2 bases, and 12 bases separated the two germline ends. Study-level findings and limits: A later analysis associated under 20,000 TCR beta sequences with HLA alleles at a 0.05 false discovery rate. When presence/absence was analysed, sequencing depth was taken to be roughly uniform across donors. A further, later analysis showed that HLA-associated TCR beta chains (compared with equally common others) were more clonally expanded. In a later analysis, a missense DCLRE1C variant was linked to TCR beta V- and J-gene trimming.

The study ran its PCR with 60 Vbeta and 13 Jbeta primers. The assay was immunoSEQ multiplex PCR, and TCRdb's table has in-frame clones only and misses some. The sample gives about 120,000 clones, around 76% of which show up once; approximately 31% is in the top ten. This TCR was sampled from a man aged 55 to 69 in good health and CMV-seropositive. The genes are TRBV5-4 and TRBJ2-7; D perhaps matches TRBD1 (5 bases). Sequencing was done on a sample of PBMCs. The CDR3 spells CASSYQGMTYEQYF. The CDR3 bases are TGTGCCAGCAGCTACCAGGGTATGACCTACGAGCAGTACTTC.